The clone carrying this TCR beta chain was observed a few times. Its antigen is unknown. The data were taken from a study of cytomegalovirus exposure and HLA in healthy donors. Study in general: Among the 300 to 500 genotyped donors, 70% to 90% were placed in the Caucasian-associated ancestry cluster. The study's findings and limits: A likely sequencing artifact accounted for one observed cluster of highly shared sequence variants.

The PCR used 60 Vbeta and 13 Jbeta primers. Sequenced by immunoSEQ multiplex PCR; TCRdb stores in-frame clones only, minus some. This table holds 150,000 or so clones, more than 60% found once. The receptor was isolated from a man aged 35-49 years in good health and CMV-seropositive. The sequenced sample consisted of PBMCs.

The CDR3 nucleotides are TGTGCCAGCAGCTCCAGGGGGCTAGAGACCCAGTACTTC. Residues: CASSSRGLETQYF. The chain has TRBV5-6 and TRBJ2-5; 8 nucleotides align to TRBD1. V was pared by 3 bases and J by 4 bases, with 2 bases of the junction left unmatched. The CDR3 contains 13 residues. Per germline, CDR1 SGHDT and CDR2 YYEEEE.